The 16 T cell receptor beta chains in this list originate from one sample, sequenced in a study of blood T cell repertoires in COVID-19. Sequenced by immunoSEQ multiplex PCR; TCRdb stores in-frame clones only, minus some. There are over 45,000 clones in the sample; around 87% occur only once, and over 5% lies in the top ten. The source material was peripheral blood. These receptors all stem from a man aged 50-60 years with active COVID-19.

The genes are TRBV20-1 and TRBJ1-6; weak D call: TRBD1 (6 bases). Between the trimmed V and J ends, which lost 3 bases and 3 bases, there was a span of 12 bases. Germline V CDR1 and CDR2: DFQATT, SNEGSKA (reference sequence). The CDR3 runs to 15 residues. This chain's CDR3 is CSASPGRGYNSPLHF. Here the CDR3 DNA reads TGCAGTGCTAGTCCCGGCAGGGGCTATAATTCACCCCTCCACTTT.

The chain recombines TRBV5-1 with TRBJ2-1; 11 nucleotides line up with TRBD1. This CDR3 comprises 17 residues. The trim removed 4 bases at V and 5 bases at J, leaving 11 bases unmatched. Germline loops: CDR1 SGHRS, CDR2 YFSETQ. CDR3 DNA sequence: TGCGCCAGCAGCCCTCTCAGGGCGGGACAGGGGGACAATGAGCAGTTCTTC. It yields the protein CASSPLRAGQGDNEQFF.

V usage is TRBV7-9 and J usage is TRBJ2-5, with TRBD2 identical over 9 bases. The CDR3 has 15 amino acids. The J segment lost 3 bases and the V segment lost 5 bases, leaving 7 bases of the junction unmatched. In germline, CDR1 is SEHNR, CDR2 FQNEAQ (reference sequence). Here the CDR3 DNA reads TGTGCCAGCAGCGGGAGTAGCGGGGGAGAAGAGACCCAGTACTTC. Protein sequence: CASSGSSGGEETQYF.

The chain is built from TRBV6-5 and TRBJ2-7; D gene uncertain. V was pared by 7 bases and J by 3 bases, with 13 bases between. This CDR3 spans 13 amino acids. Germline CDR1 reads MNHEY; CDR2 reads SVGAGI. The CDR3 sequence is CASMSLQSYEQYF. CDR3 sequence (DNA): TGTGCCAGCATGTCGTTACAGAGCTACGAGCAGTACTTC.

The V gene is TRBV5-1, the J gene TRBJ2-7, with TRBD1 matching 7 bases. The CDR3 is 12 residues long. V lost 1 base, J lost 6 bases, and 1 base stayed unmatched. Germline CDR1 reads SGHRS; CDR2 reads YFSETQ. The CDR3, as DNA: TGCGCCAGCAGCTTGACAGGGGCCGAGCAGTACTTC. Protein product: CASSLTGAEQYF.

V gene TRBV7-6 combines with J gene TRBJ2-2, with TRBD2 identical over 13 bases. V gave up 4 bases and J gave up 2 bases; unmatched junction bases: 7. CDR3 length equals 18 residues. Germline lookup yields CDR1 SGHVS and CDR2 FNYEAQ. CDR3 sequence: CASSYGLAGDKNTGELFF. The CDR3 DNA reads as TGTGCCAGCAGCTACGGACTAGCGGGGGATAAAAACACCGGGGAGCTGTTTTTT.

The V and J genes are TRBV4-1 and TRBJ1-1; D uncertain. This CDR3 comprises 13 residues. The germline V gene has CDR1 MGHRA and CDR2 YSYEKL. V lost 6 bases and J 2 bases, leaving 10 bases between the germline ends. The CDR3 loop is CASRPVANTEAFF. The CDR3 bases are TGCGCCAGCAGACCCGTGGCAAACACTGAAGCTTTCTTT.

The chain has TRBV10-2 and TRBJ2-7, with D unresolved. Trimming left V 6 bases short and J 5 bases short, with 14 bases between. CDR1 and CDR2 (germline): WSHSY, SAAADI. This CDR3 contains 13 residues. The CDR3 loop is CASRQAGVNEQYF. Here the CDR3 DNA reads TGCGCCAGCAGGCAAGCAGGCGTCAACGAGCAGTACTTC.

This clone was picked up one time. V and J are TRBV5-5 and TRBJ1-1; D might be TRBD1 (6 bases). CDR3 length: 14 residues. V lost 4 bases to trimming and J lost 10 bases, with 20 bases between them. Germline V CDR1 and CDR2: SGHKS, YYEKEE (reference sequence). CDR3 nucleotides: TGTGCCAGCAGCCAACAGGGTGCACCTTCCAGAGCTTTCTTT. Protein: CASSQQGAPSRAFF.

This chain joins TRBV29-1 and TRBJ2-5; 7 nucleotides line up with TRBD2. From germline, CDR1 is SQVTM and CDR2 ANQGSEA. After removal of 7 bases from V and 7 bases from J, the junction contained 6 bases not matched to a gene. This CDR3 is built from 11 residues. The CDR3 loop reads CSGSGGGTQYF. CDR3 in DNA: TGCAGCGGTAGTGGGGGGGGGACCCAGTACTTC. Variable domain in full (rest from reference TRBV29-1 and TRBJ2-5): SAVISQKPSRDICQRGTSLTIQCQVDSQVTMMFWYRQQPGQSLTLIATANQGSEATYESGFVIDKFPISRPNLTFSTLTVSNMSPEDSSIYLCSGSGGGTQYFGPGTRLLVL.

J is TRBJ2-3 and V is TRBV9; 7 bases map to TRBD2. The CDR3 has 14 amino acids. Per the germline V gene, CDR1 is SGDLS and CDR2 is YYNGEE. Trimming at V came to 10 bases and at J to 3 bases, leaving 11 bases not matched to a gene. The CDR3 spells CASNSGGPTDTQYF. The CDR3 nucleotides read TGTGCCTCGAATTCGGGGGGTCCAACAGATACGCAGTATTTT.

This chain links TRBV4-3 with TRBJ2-5, with D possibly TRBD1 on 5 matching bases. Germline V gives CDR1 LGHNA, CDR2 YSLEER. The CDR3 extends over 15 amino acids. Trimming removed 0 bases at V and 3 bases at J, with 11 bases between. CDR3 coding DNA: TGCGCCAGCAGCCAAGATTGGCGCAGGGAAGAGACCCAGTACTTC. It is translated as CASSQDWRREETQYF.

This clone occurred a few times. V and J are TRBV9 and TRBJ1-2, with D hard to call. The germline V gene encodes CDR1 SGDLS and CDR2 YYNGEE. V was cut by 1 base and J by 3 bases, with 7 bases left in between. This CDR3 has 13 residues. The CDR3 bases are TGTGCCAGCAGCGTATCTCTCCACTATGGCTACACCTTC. It codes for CASSVSLHYGYTF. Looking up the rest from reference TRBV9 and TRBJ1-2 gives the full variable domain: DSGVTQTPKHLITATGQRVTLRCSPRSGDLSVYWYQQSLDQGLQFLIQYYNGEERAKGNILERFSAQQFPDLHSELNLSSLELGDSALYFCASSVSLHYGYTFGSGTRLTVV.

This chain links TRBV2 with TRBJ2-5; D might be TRBD1 (6 bases). The germline V and J ends were trimmed by 8 bases and 1 base, with 14 bases remaining between them. Germline V lookup: CDR1 SNHLY, CDR2 FYNNEI. There are 14 residues in the CDR3. DNA of the CDR3: TGTGCCAGCGGAGGACAGCACCCCCAAGAGACCCAGTACTTC. Its translation is CASGGQHPQETQYF.

The rearrangement uses TRBV11-3 and TRBJ2-1, with a weak D call TRBD1 (7 bases). The CDR3 sequence is 15 residues long. Trimming stripped 6 bases from V and 8 bases from J, with 20 bases between. CDR1 and CDR2 (germline): SGHNT, YENEEA. CDR3 coding DNA: TGTGCCAGCAGTCGTTCAGGGGGGCTCGGCTATGAGCAGTTCTTC. Protein product: CASSRSGGLGYEQFF.

J is TRBJ1-6 and V is TRBV18; TRBD1 matches 7 bases. Trimming removed 8 bases from V and 8 bases from J; junction bases left unmatched: 9. CDR3 length equals 14 residues. Germline V CDR1 and CDR2: KGHSH, LQKENI. The CDR3 nucleotides are TGTGCCAGCCCCGAAGGGGGCTGGGATTCACCCCTCCACTTT. Translation: CASPEGGWDSPLHF.